A selection of T cell receptor beta chains follows, all from one sample in a study of CD8+ T cells in alopecia areata. This table comes from immunoSEQ multiplex PCR, and its TCRdb copy is limited to in-frame clones, with some not included. The repertoire consists of 140,000 to 150,000 clones, with 40% to 55% occurring once and the leading ten covering more than 0.95%. The sequencing used CD4+ T cells sorted from blood, collected at week 0. The receptors were sampled from a human donor with alopecia areata. Each CDR3 is given without its conserved first and last residue. The order of the fields is J gene, V gene, CDR3 protein.

TRBJ1-1 | TRBV29-1 | SVARDTEAF
TRBJ1-5 | TRBV30 | AWSVIGNQPQH
TRBJ2-7 | TRBV15 | ATSRVGGYEQY
TRBJ2-1 | TRBV7-3 | ASSTEGKHNEQF
TRBJ2-7 | TRBV5-1 | ASRPTGTGKYEQY
TRBJ2-7 | TRBV6-5 | ATRGDYEQY
TRBJ1-4 | TRBV29-1 | SVGHNNEKLF
TRBJ1-2 | TRBV5-8 | ASSLGGASNYGYT
TRBJ2-7 | TRBV5-8 | ASSGGARLYEQY
TRBJ2-7 | TRBV29-1 | SVDSGGEQY
TRBJ1-1 | TRBV29-1 | SVGDRVGEAF
TRBJ2-7 | TRBV5-1 | ASSSDSGSNYEQY
TRBJ2-5 | TRBV7-2 | ASSFGGAQETQY
TRBJ1-2 | TRBV30 | AWRGGDGPRGYT
TRBJ1-2 | TRBV2 | ASSDNLPNYGYT
TRBJ2-5 | TRBV4-3 | ASSQTGLAGLGYQETQY
TRBJ2-3 | TRBV29-1 | SGHRGDDTQY
TRBJ2-1 | TRBV5-1 | ASSSGSVSYNEQF
TRBJ2-7 | TRBV7-9 | ASGGSSYEQY
TRBJ1-5 | TRBV6-1 | ASSYTTSNQPQH
TRBJ2-7 | TRBV5-1 | ASSLDPTVTYEQY
TRBJ1-4 | TRBV4-3 | ASSSTVGEKLF
TRBJ2-7 | TRBV7-6 | ASPQGRRGYEQY
TRBJ1-1 | TRBV29-1 | SVLGNTEAF
TRBJ2-2 | TRBV14 | ASSQVGYTGELF
TRBJ2-2 | TRBV29-1 | SVDSPGQGSTGELF
TRBJ1-2 | TRBV5-1 | ASSLDKIYEGYT
TRBJ1-1 | TRBV5-6 | ASSLGWGEAF
TRBJ2-5 | TRBV29-1 | SSGGGRETQY
TRBJ1-2 | TRBV11-2 | ASSLGDVGNGYT
TRBJ2-3 | TRBV2 | ASSELGTDTQY
TRBJ1-2 | TRBV19 | ASGDVDYGYT
TRBJ2-1 | TRBV28 | ASSRSGAYNEQF
TRBJ2-6 | TRBV7-2 | ASSLMQSGANVLT
TRBJ2-7 | TRBV11-2 | ASSTTGTFYEQY
TRBJ2-1 | TRBV5-1 | ASSLAQGRGEQF
TRBJ2-6 | TRBV29-1 | SVAGSGANVLT
TRBJ2-5 | TRBV2 | ASSESRGLAETQY